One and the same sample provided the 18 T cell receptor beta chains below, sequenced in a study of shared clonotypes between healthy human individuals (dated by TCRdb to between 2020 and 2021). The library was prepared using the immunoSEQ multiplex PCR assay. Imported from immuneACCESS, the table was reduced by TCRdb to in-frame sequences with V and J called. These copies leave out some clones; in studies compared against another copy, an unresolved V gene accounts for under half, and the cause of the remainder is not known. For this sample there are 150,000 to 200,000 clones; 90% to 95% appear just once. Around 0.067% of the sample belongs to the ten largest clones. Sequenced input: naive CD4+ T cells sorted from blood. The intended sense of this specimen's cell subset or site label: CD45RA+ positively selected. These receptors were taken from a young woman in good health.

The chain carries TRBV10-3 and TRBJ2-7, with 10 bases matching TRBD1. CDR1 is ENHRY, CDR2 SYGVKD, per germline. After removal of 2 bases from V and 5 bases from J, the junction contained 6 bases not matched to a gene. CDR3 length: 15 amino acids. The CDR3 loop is CAISELGTGDHEQYF. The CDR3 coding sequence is TGTGCCATCAGTGAGCTGGGGACAGGGGATCACGAGCAGTACTTC.

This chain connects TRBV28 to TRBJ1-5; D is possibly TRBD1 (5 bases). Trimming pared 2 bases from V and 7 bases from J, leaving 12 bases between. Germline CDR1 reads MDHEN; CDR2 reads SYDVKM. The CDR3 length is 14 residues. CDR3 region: CASSLHTGIQPQHF. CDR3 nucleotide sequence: TGTGCCAGCAGTTTACATACAGGAATACAGCCCCAGCATTTT. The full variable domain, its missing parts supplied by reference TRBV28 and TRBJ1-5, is DVKVTQSSRYLVKRTGEKVFLECVQDMDHENMFWYRQDPGLGLRLIYFSYDVKMKEKGDIPEGYSVSREKKERFSLILESASTNQTSMYLCASSLHTGIQPQHFGDGTRLSIL.

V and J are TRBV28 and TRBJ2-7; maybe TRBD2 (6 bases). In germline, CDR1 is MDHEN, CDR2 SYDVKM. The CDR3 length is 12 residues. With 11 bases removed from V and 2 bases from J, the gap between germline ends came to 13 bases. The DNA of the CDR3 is TGTGCCGCAGCGGGCCCAACCTACGAGCAGTACTTC. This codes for CAAAGPTYEQYF.

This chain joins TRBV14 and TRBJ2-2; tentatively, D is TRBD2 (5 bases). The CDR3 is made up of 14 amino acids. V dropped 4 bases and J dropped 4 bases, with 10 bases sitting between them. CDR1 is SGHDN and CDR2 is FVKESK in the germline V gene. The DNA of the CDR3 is TGTGCCAGCAGCCGAGGGTGGTCCACCGGGGAGCTGTTTTTT. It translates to CASSRGWSTGELFF. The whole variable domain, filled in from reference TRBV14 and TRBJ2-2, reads EAGVTQFPSHSVIEKGQTVTLRCDPISGHDNLYWYRRVMGKEIKFLLHFVKESKQDESGMPNNRFLAERTGGTYSTLKVQPAELEDSGVYFCASSRGWSTGELFFGEGSRLTVL.

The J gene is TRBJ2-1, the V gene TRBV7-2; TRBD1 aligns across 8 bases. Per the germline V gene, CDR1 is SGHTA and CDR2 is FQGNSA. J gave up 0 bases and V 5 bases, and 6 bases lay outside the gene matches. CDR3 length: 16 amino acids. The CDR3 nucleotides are TGTGCCAGCAGCACTTGGACAGGGAGCTCCTACAATGAGCAGTTCTTC. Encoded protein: CASSTWTGSSYNEQFF. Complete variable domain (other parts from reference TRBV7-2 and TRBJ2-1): GAGVSQSPSNKVTEKGKDVELRCDPISGHTALYWYRQSLGQGLEFLIYFQGNSAPDKSGLPSDRFSAERTGGSVSTLTIQRTQQEDSAVYLCASSTWTGSSYNEQFFGPGTRLTVL.

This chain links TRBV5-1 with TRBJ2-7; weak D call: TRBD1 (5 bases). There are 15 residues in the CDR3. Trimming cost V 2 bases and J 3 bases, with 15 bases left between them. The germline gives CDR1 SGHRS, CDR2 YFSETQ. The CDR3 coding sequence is TGCGCCAGCAGCTTACAGGACAACTTTAACTACGAGCAGTACTTC. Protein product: CASSLQDNFNYEQYF.

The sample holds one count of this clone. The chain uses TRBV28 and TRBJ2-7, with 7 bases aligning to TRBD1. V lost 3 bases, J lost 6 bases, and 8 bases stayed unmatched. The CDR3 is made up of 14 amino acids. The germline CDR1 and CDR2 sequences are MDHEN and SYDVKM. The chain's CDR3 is CASSFPDRSGEQYF. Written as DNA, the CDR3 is TGTGCCAGCAGTTTCCCGGACAGGTCCGGCGAGCAGTACTTC. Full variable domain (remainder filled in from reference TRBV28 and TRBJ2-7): DVKVTQSSRYLVKRTGEKVFLECVQDMDHENMFWYRQDPGLGLRLIYFSYDVKMKEKGDIPEGYSVSREKKERFSLILESASTNQTSMYLCASSFPDRSGEQYFGPGTRLTVT.

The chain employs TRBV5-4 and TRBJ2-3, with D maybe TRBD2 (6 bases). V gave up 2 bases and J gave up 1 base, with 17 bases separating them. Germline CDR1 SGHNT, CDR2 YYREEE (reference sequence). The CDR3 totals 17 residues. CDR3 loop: CASSFGLAGTGTDTQYF. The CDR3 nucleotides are TGTGCCAGCAGCTTTGGACTGGCGGGGACGGGCACAGATACGCAGTATTTT.

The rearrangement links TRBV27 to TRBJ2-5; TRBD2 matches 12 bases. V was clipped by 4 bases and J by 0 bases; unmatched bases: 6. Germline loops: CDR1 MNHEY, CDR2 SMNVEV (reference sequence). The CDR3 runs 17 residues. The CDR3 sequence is CASSSTRLAGDQETQYF. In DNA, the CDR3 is TGTGCCAGCAGTTCGACCCGACTAGCGGGGGACCAAGAGACCCAGTACTTC.

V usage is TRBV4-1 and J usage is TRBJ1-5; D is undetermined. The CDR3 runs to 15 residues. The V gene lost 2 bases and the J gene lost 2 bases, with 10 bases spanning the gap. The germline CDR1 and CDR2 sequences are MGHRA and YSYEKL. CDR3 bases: TGCGCCAGCAGCCAACAGTACATCGGCAATCAGCCCCAGCATTTT. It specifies CASSQQYIGNQPQHF.

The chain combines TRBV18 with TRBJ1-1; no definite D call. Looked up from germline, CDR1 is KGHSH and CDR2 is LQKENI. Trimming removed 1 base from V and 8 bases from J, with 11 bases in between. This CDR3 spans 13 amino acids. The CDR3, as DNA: TGTGCCAGCTCACCACACCAGGAGGGAGAAGCTTTCTTT. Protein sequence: CASSPHQEGEAFF.

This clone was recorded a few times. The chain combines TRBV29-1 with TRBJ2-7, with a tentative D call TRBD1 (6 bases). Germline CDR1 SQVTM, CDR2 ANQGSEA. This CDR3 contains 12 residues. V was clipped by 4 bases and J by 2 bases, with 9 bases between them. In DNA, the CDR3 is TGCAGCGTTGTTACAGGGCCCTACGAGCAGTACTTC. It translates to CSVVTGPYEQYF.

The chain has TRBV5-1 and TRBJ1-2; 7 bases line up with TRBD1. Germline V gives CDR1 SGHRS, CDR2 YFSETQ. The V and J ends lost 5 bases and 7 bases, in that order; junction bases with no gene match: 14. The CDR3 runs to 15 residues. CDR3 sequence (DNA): TGCGCCAGCAGACTGGGGACAGAAGTCTCTATTGGCTACACCTTC. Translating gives CASRLGTEVSIGYTF.

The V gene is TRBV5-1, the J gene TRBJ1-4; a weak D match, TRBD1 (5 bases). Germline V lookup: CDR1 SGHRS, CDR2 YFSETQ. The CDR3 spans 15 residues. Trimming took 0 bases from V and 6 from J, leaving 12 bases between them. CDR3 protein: CASSLVGQGDEKLFF. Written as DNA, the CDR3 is TGCGCCAGCAGCTTGGTCGGGCAGGGCGATGAAAAACTGTTTTTT. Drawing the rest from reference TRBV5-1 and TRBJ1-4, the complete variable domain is KAGVTQTPRYLIKTRGQQVTLSCSPISGHRSVSWYQQTPGQGLQFLFEYFSETQRNKGNFPGRFSGRQFSNSRSEMNVSTLELGDSALYLCASSLVGQGDEKLFFGSGTQLSVL.

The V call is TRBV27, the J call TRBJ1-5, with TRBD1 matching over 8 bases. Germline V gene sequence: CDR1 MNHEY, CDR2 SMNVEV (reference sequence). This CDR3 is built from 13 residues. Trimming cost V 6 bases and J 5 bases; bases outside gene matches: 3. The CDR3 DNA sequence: TGTGCCAGCAGGGTGGACAGGGATCAGCCCCAGCATTTT. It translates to CASRVDRDQPQHF.

CDR3 nucleotide sequence: TGTGCCAGCAGCTTAGGGGTTCGGTACGAGCAGTACTTC. This encodes CASSLGVRYEQYF. The J gene is TRBJ2-7, the V gene TRBV7-6; no clear D. Germline lookup yields CDR1 SGHVS and CDR2 FNYEAQ. The CDR3 spans 13 residues. The V end lost 1 base, the J end lost 4 bases, and 8 bases lay between the germline ends. Supplemented by reference TRBV7-6 and TRBJ2-7, the full variable domain reads GAGVSQSPRYKVTKRGQDVALRCDPISGHVSLYWYRQALGQGPEFLTYFNYEAQQDKSGLPNDRFSAERPEGSISTLTIQRTEQRDSAMYRCASSLGVRYEQYFGPGTRLTVT.

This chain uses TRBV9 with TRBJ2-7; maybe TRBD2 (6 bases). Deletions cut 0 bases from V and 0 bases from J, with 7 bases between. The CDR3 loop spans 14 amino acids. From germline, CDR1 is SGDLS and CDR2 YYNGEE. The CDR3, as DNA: TGTGCCAGCAGCGTAGGGACTAACTCCTACGAGCAGTACTTC. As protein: CASSVGTNSYEQYF.

The DNA for the CDR3 is TGTGCCAGCAGTGTCTCCGGGACACCGGTCGATGGCTACACCTTC. Amino acids: CASSVSGTPVDGYTF. The gene calls are TRBV28 and TRBJ1-2; D is perhaps TRBD1 (6 bases). From germline, CDR1 is MDHEN and CDR2 SYDVKM. CDR3 length: 15 residues. The germline V and J ends were trimmed by 5 bases and 6 bases, with 19 bases remaining between them.